One sample yielded the 11 T cell receptor beta chains listed below, sequenced in a study of beta chain features in type 1 diabetes. Regarding the study as a whole: Type 1 diabetes patients had TCRB CDR3s that were shorter (moderately but significantly so) in all four CD4+ subsets.

The antigens for these receptors are not known. The authors reverse transcribed all of the isolated RNA, so sequencing captured expressed TCRB transcripts. Libraries were prepared by immunoSEQ multiplex PCR; TCRdb keeps only in-frame clonotypes and omits some of them. This sample has roughly 330,000 clones, with about 13% found just once. The sequencing input was naive CD4+ T cells from blood. Receptors originate from a woman under 30 with type 1 diabetes.

The chain joins TRBV9 to TRBJ1-5; D is perhaps TRBD1 (6 bases). The CDR3 totals 15 residues. Trimming pared 4 bases from V and 0 bases from J, leaving 11 bases between. From germline, CDR1 is SGDLS and CDR2 YYNGEE. Written as DNA, the CDR3 is TGTGCCAGCAGCCCTGGGGGCCCTAGCAATCAGCCCCAGCATTTT. This encodes CASSPGGPSNQPQHF.

J is TRBJ2-3 and V is TRBV7-3; tentative D call: TRBD2 (6 bases). Between the trimmed V and J ends, which lost 3 bases and 5 bases, there was a span of 12 bases. Germline values: CDR1 SGHTA, CDR2 FQGTGA. The CDR3 is 14 residues long. CDR3 loop: CASSLVGTQDTQYF. In DNA form, the CDR3 reads TGTGCCAGCAGCTTGGTCGGGACTCAAGATACGCAGTATTTT.

This rearrangement joins TRBV6-7 to TRBJ1-1; D not resolved. TRBV6-7 belongs to the ORF category, with a function that is uncertain. The CDR3 consists of 12 residues. The V end was cut by 7 bases, the J end by 0 bases, with 6 bases between. The CDR3 DNA sequence: TGTGCCAGCATGTTAGTGAACACTGAAGCTTTCTTT. Translation gives CASMLVNTEAFF.

The CDR3 DNA is TGTGCCAGCAGCTCGGGACTAGCGGGGTACAATGAGCAGTTCTTC. Its translation: CASSSGLAGYNEQFF. The chain employs TRBV5-4 and TRBJ2-1, with 13 bases matching TRBD2. The CDR3 is 15 amino acids. V shed 3 bases and J 4 bases; nucleotides not matched to a gene: 1. The germline gives CDR1 SGHNT, CDR2 YYREEE (reference sequence).

This clone was seen a handful of times. The V call is TRBV6-5, the J call TRBJ1-2; D call uncertain. The V and J ends lost 5 bases and 4 bases respectively, with 8 bases between them. The germline CDR1 and CDR2 sequences are MNHEY and SVGAGI. The CDR3 length is 12 residues. The CDR3 bases are TGTGCCAGCAGTGCCAGAAGCTATGGCTACACCTTC. The encoded protein is CASSARSYGYTF.

J is TRBJ1-4 and V is TRBV15; no clear D. Germline CDR1 and CDR2: LNHNV and YYDKDF (reference sequence). V gave up 3 bases and J gave up 4 bases, with 12 bases separating them. The CDR3 extends over 15 amino acids. The CDR3: CATSSRSRYNEKLFF. The DNA of the CDR3 is TGTGCCACCAGCAGCCGGTCCCGATATAATGAAAAACTGTTTTTT.

With regard to this clone: Other nucleotide sequences in the sample specify the same CDR3. The V call is TRBV7-9, the J call TRBJ2-5; 9 positions agree with TRBD1. The V gene end was trimmed by 5 bases and the J gene end by 4 bases; junction bases not matched to a gene: 5. This CDR3 is built from 14 residues. In germline, CDR1 is SEHNR, CDR2 FQNEAQ (reference sequence). CDR3 sequence reads: CASSPTGGGETQYF. As DNA, the CDR3 is TGTGCCAGCAGCCCCACAGGGGGCGGAGAGACCCAGTACTTC.

The chain is built from TRBV9 and TRBJ2-7; the D is unclear. Germline V gene sequence: CDR1 SGDLS, CDR2 YYNGEE. The germline V and J ends were trimmed by 0 bases and 0 bases, with 10 bases remaining between them. The CDR3 runs 15 residues. DNA of the CDR3: TGTGCCAGCAGCGTAGGAGGTAAGAGCTCCTACGAGCAGTACTTC. It translates to CASSVGGKSSYEQYF.

The V gene is TRBV5-1, the J gene TRBJ2-4; TRBD1 might be the D (6 bases). The CDR3 sequence is 16 residues long. Germline loops: CDR1 SGHRS, CDR2 YFSETQ. Trimming left V 2 bases short and J 6 bases short, with 18 bases between. The CDR3 nucleotides are TGCGCCAGCAGCTTACGCGAACAGGGTCGTGGAAACATTCAGTACTTC. Its protein product is CASSLREQGRGNIQYF.

The chain recombines TRBV5-1 with TRBJ2-4; 12 bases line up with TRBD1. J was trimmed by 7 bases and V by 5 bases; bases with no gene match: 7. The CDR3 spans 15 residues. Per the germline V gene, CDR1 is SGHRS and CDR2 is YFSETQ. The CDR3 is CASSQGQGATNIQYF. The CDR3 nucleotides are TGCGCCAGCAGTCAGGGACAGGGGGCGACGAACATTCAGTACTTC.

This CDR3 reads CASSLGGQGVTQYF. Written as DNA, the CDR3 is TGTGCCAGCAGCTTAGGGGGACAGGGAGTGACCCAGTACTTC. The V call is TRBV7-8, the J call TRBJ2-5, with 9 bases matching TRBD1. The CDR3 has 14 residues. Per the germline V gene, CDR1 is SGHVS and CDR2 is FQNEAQ. Losses at the gene ends were 1 base for V and 7 bases for J; bases not matched to a gene: 4.